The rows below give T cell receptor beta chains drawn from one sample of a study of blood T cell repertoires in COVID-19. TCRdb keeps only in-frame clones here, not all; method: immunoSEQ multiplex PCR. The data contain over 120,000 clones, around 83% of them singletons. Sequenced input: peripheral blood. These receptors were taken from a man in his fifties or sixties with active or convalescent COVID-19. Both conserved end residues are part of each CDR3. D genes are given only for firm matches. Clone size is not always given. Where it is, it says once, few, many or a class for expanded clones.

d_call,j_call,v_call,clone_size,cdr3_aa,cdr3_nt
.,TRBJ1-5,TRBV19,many,CASNRVHSNQPQHF,TGTGCCAGTAACAGGGTCCATAGCAATCAGCCCCAGCATTTT
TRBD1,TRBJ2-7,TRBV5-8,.,CASSLVIGGQGGYEQYF,TGTGCCAGCAGCTTGGTCATAGGGGGACAGGGGGGCTACGAGCAGTACTTC
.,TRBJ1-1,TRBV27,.,CASSLLPRVIGEAFF,TGTGCCAGCAGTTTACTACCCAGGGTTATAGGTGAAGCTTTCTTT
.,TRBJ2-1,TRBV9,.,CASSPDLSGTVSEQFF,TGTGCCAGCAGCCCGGACCTTAGCGGGACAGTAAGTGAGCAGTTCTTC
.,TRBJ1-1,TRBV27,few,CASGSGMNTEAFF,TGTGCCAGCGGGTCCGGGATGAACACTGAAGCTTTCTTT
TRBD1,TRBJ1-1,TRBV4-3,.,CASSQTTGGWSEAFF,TGCGCCAGCAGCCAAACTACAGGGGGTTGGTCTGAAGCTTTCTTT
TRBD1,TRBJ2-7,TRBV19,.,CASRTGTGAYEQYF,TGTGCCAGTCGTACCGGGACAGGGGCCTACGAGCAGTACTTC
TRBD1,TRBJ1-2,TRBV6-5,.,CASSYGDSSLGGYTF,TGTGCCAGCAGTTACGGGGACAGCTCCCTGGGAGGCTACACCTTC
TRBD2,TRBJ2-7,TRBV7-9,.,CASSPTSGGIYEQYF,TGTGCCAGCAGCCCGACTAGCGGGGGGATTTACGAGCAGTACTTC
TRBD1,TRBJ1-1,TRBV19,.,CASSPGQGSLEYTEAFF,TGTGCCAGTAGTCCTGGACAGGGCTCCCTAGAGTACACTGAAGCTTTCTTT
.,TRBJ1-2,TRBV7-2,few,CASSLQQGLNYGYTF,TGTGCCAGCAGCTTACAGCAGGGGCTTAACTATGGCTACACCTTC
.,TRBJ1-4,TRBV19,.,CASSISAGRLTNEKLFF,TGTGCCAGTAGTATCTCGGCAGGGCGGCTAACTAATGAAAAACTGTTTTTT
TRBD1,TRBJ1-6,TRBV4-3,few,CASSPDRADNSPLHF,TGCGCCAGCAGCCCGGACAGGGCTGATAATTCACCCCTCCACTTT
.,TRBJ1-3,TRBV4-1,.,CASSQDYRRSSGNTIYF,TGCGCCAGCAGCCAAGATTATCGCAGAAGCTCTGGAAACACCATATATTTT
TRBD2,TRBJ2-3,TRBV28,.,CASSPLAGDRDTQYF,TGTGCCAGCAGCCCTCTAGCGGGAGATAGAGATACGCAGTATTTT
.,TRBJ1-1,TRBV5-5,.,CASSLAYFFSLNPPNTEAFF,TGTGCCAGCAGCTTGGCATACTTCTTTTCATTAAACCCACCGAACACTGAAGCTTTCTTT
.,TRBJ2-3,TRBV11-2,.,CASSPLPGTSTDTQYF,TGTGCCAGCAGCCCCCTCCCAGGAACTAGCACAGATACGCAGTATTTT
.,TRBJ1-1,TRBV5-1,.,CASSLGAQTGNQDAFF,TGCGCCAGCAGCCTGGGGGCCCAAACAGGGAATCAGGATGCTTTCTTT
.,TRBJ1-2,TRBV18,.,CASLPREVPGGYTF,TGTGCCAGCCTACCTCGGGAGGTCCCGGGCGGCTACACCTTC
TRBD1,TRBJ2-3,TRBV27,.,CASSLSTGGGTDTQYF,TGTGCCAGCAGTTTATCGACAGGGGGTGGCACAGATACGCAGTATTTT
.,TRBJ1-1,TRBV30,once,CAWSRSNRYPLTEAFF,TGTGCCTGGAGTAGGTCAAACAGGTACCCTTTAACTGAAGCTTTCTTT
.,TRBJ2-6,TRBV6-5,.,CASSYRSGANVLTF,TGTGCCAGCAGTTACCGTTCTGGGGCCAACGTCCTGACTTTC
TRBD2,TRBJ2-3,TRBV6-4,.,CASSEMAGGADTQYF,TGTGCCAGCAGTGAAATGGCGGGGGGGGCAGATACGCAGTATTTT
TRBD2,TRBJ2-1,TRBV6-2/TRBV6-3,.,CASSVSGIRNEQFF,TGTGCCAGCAGTGTTAGCGGGATCCGGAATGAGCAGTTCTTC
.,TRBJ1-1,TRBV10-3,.,CALRESGGMNTEAFF,TGTGCCCTCAGGGAGAGCGGGGGGATGAACACTGAAGCTTTCTTT
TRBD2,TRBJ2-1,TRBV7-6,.,CASSFNFGGGEEQFF,TGTGCCAGCAGCTTTAATTTCGGGGGGGGCGAGGAGCAGTTCTTC
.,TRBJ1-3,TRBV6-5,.,CASSYGPGNTIYF,TGTGCCAGCAGTTACGGGCCCGGAAACACCATATATTTT
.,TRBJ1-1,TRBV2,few,CASSENRGRGTEAFF,TGTGCCAGCAGTGAAAATCGGGGGAGAGGCACTGAAGCTTTCTTT
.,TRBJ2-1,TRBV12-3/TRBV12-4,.,CASSETGYNEQFF,TGTGCCAGCAGTGAAACAGGGTACAATGAGCAGTTCTTC
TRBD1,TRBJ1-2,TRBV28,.,CASSLTGTGEGYTF,TGTGCCAGCAGTCTAACCGGGACAGGGGAGGGCTACACCTTC
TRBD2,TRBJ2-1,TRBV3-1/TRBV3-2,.,CASSQDPGTSGATVEGFF,TGTGCCAGCAGCCAAGACCCCGGGACTAGCGGGGCTACCGTCGAGGGGTTCTTC
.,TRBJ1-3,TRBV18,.,CASSPRTGNSGNTIYF,TGTGCCAGCTCACCACGTACAGGCAATTCTGGAAACACCATATATTTT
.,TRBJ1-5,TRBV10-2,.,CASSELGGNQPQHF,TGCGCCAGCAGTGAGTTAGGGGGCAATCAGCCCCAGCATTTT
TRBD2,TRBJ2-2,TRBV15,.,CATSREPGLAGGWTGELFF,TGTGCCACCAGCAGAGAGCCGGGACTAGCGGGAGGTTGGACCGGGGAGCTGTTTTTT
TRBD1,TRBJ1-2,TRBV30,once,CAWSYLGQAEYGYTF,TGTGCCTGGAGCTATCTAGGACAGGCTGAGTATGGCTACACCTTC
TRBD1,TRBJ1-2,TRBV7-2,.,CASSLNNRGGYTF,TGTGCCAGCAGCTTAAACAACAGGGGTGGCTACACCTTC
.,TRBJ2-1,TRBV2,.,CASSVGDRSYNEQFF,TGTGCCAGCAGTGTCGGAGACCGCTCCTACAATGAGCAGTTCTTC
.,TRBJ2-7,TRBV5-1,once,CASSLQGRNYEQYF,TGCGCCAGCAGCCTACAGGGGAGGAACTACGAGCAGTACTTC
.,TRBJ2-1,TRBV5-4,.,CASSLLSTHVDEQFF,TGTGCCAGCAGCCTGCTCTCGACACACGTCGATGAGCAGTTCTTC
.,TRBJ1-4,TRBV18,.,CASSTDGRGNEKLFF,TGTGCCAGCTCAACCGACGGACGGGGAAATGAAAAACTGTTTTTT
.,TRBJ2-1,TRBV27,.,CASSLWSGDEQFF,TGTGCCAGCAGTTTATGGTCCGGGGATGAGCAGTTCTTC
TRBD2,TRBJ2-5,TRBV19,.,CASSMILAGQETQYF,TGTGCCAGTAGTATGATTTTAGCGGGGCAAGAGACCCAGTACTTC
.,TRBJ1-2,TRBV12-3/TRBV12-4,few,CASSFGLFNGYTF,TGTGCCAGCAGCTTCGGACTTTTCAATGGCTACACCTTC
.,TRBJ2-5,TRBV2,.,CASSEELAPQETQYF,TGTGCCAGCAGTGAAGAATTAGCTCCTCAAGAGACCCAGTACTTC
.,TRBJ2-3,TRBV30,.,CAWGRGITEASTDTQYF,TGTGCCTGGGGACGAGGGATTACAGAAGCTAGCACAGATACGCAGTATTTT
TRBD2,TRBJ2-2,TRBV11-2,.,CASSLLTSAFTGELFF,TGTGCCAGCAGCTTACTAACTAGCGCTTTCACCGGGGAGCTGTTTTTT
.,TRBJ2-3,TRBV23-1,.,CASRVDLRDSEGTDTQYF,TGCGCCAGCAGAGTCGATCTCCGGGACTCAGAAGGCACAGATACGCAGTATTTT
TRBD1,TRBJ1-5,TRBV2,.,CASSRQGSNQPQHF,TGTGCCAGCAGTCGACAGGGGTCCAATCAGCCCCAGCATTTT
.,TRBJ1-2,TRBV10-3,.,CAIGEYGYTF,TGTGCCATCGGGGAGTATGGCTACACCTTC